These T cell receptor beta chains were read from a single sample in a study of T cell repertoires in cytomegalovirus infection. Their target antigens are unknown. TCRdb processed the reads anew with MiXCR; each CDR3 protein has one entry. The sample lists about 890,000 distinct CDR3 sequences, roughly 31% seen once, with around an eighth in the top ten. Sequenced here: cultured CD8+ T cells from PBMCs, sampled from culture after CMV antigen stimulation. These receptor sequences come from a human donor in good health (CMV status not recorded). Some clones in this sample may be carry-over from other donors' samples. Both conserved end residues are part of each CDR3. Each record gives: V gene, D gene, J gene, clone size, CDR3 protein, CDR3 DNA. D genes are given only for firm matches. A row's size may be missing; if present it is once, few, many or a size class.

TRBV7-9	-	TRBJ2-1	-	CASSPREGASNEQFF	TGTGCCAGCAGCCCCAGGGAGGGGGCTTCCAATGAGCAGTTCTTC
TRBV2	-	TRBJ2-4	few	CASMYDKNIQYF	TGTGCCAGCATGTACGACAAAAACATTCAGTACTTC
TRBV13	TRBD1	TRBJ2-1	-	CASSPGQGWNEQFF	TGTGCCAGCAGCCCGGGACAGGGATGGAATGAGCAGTTCTTC
TRBV2	TRBD2	TRBJ2-1	few	CASSALAGIRSYNEQFF	TGTGCCAGCAGTGCACTAGCGGGGATACGCTCCTACAATGAGCAGTTCTTC
TRBV6-2/TRBV6-3	-	TRBJ2-5	few	CASSSWVQEQETQYF	TGTGCCAGCAGTTCCTGGGTACAGGAGCAAGAGACCCAGTACTTC
TRBV28	-	TRBJ1-1	-	CASKLGLITEAFF	TGTGCCAGCAAATTGGGATTGATCACTGAAGCTTTCTTT
TRBV12-3/TRBV12-4	-	TRBJ1-5	-	CASSLGLFNQPQHF	TGTGCCAGCAGTTTGGGACTTTTCAATCAGCCCCAGCATTTT
TRBV12-5	TRBD1	TRBJ2-2	-	CASGLTWTGDNTGELFF	TGTGCTAGTGGTTTGACCTGGACAGGGGATAACACCGGGGAGCTGTTTTTT
TRBV20-1	-	TRBJ2-3	few	CSARGRSDTQYF	TGCAGTGCTAGAGGCCGGTCAGATACGCAGTATTTT
TRBV7-6	-	TRBJ2-5	-	CASGFRGGDQETQYF	TGTGCCAGCGGGTTCCGGGGTGGAGACCAAGAGACCCAGTACTTC
TRBV7-9	-	TRBJ2-2	few	CASSLAGPGQLFF	TGTGCCAGCAGCTTGGCGGGTCCGGGTCAGCTGTTTTTT
TRBV25-1	-	TRBJ1-1	-	CASRGWGITEAFF	TGTGCCAGCAGAGGTTGGGGGATCACTGAAGCTTTCTTT
TRBV19	-	TRBJ1-6	many	CASSIWGYSPLHF	TGTGCCAGTAGTATCTGGGGATATTCACCCCTCCACTTT
TRBV4-1	-	TRBJ1-4	-	CASSQESPVGRPRDEKLFF	TGCGCCAGCAGCCAAGAATCCCCCGTAGGCAGGCCGCGTGATGAAAAACTGTTTTTT
TRBV27	-	TRBJ1-1	-	CASSPRQVIGTEAFF	TGTGCCAGCAGTCCCAGACAGGTAATCGGCACTGAAGCTTTCTTT
TRBV12-3/TRBV12-4	-	TRBJ2-3	-	CASTLTLSTDTQYF	TGTGCCAGCACATTGACACTGAGCACAGATACGCAGTATTTT